These 22 T cell receptor beta chains were all obtained from the same sample, sequenced in a study of cytomegalovirus exposure and HLA in healthy donors. Primers for the PCR totalled 60 Vbeta and 13 Jbeta. The data were produced by immunoSEQ multiplex PCR, yet TCRdb's version contains in-frame clones alone and is incomplete. The table lists under 200,000 clones, around three quarters of them singletons. Sequenced input: PBMCs. The origin of the receptors is a woman in her thirties in good health and CMV-seropositive.

The genes are TRBV29-1 and TRBJ1-1; 10 nucleotides align to TRBD1. The length of the CDR3 is 15 residues. Germline V gene data show CDR1 as SQVTM and CDR2 as ANQGSEA. V lost 6 bases and J lost 1; bases outside the gene matches: 8. CDR3 in DNA: TGCAGCGTGAACCCGGGACAGGGGTCGAACACTGAAGCTTTCTTT. Translated, it gives CSVNPGQGSNTEAFF.

V is TRBV4-3 and J is TRBJ2-7; no definite D call. Per the germline V gene, CDR1 is LGHNA and CDR2 is YSLEER. The CDR3 has 13 residues. The germline V and J ends were trimmed by 1 base and 4 bases, with 8 bases remaining between them. As DNA, the CDR3 is TGCGCCAGCAGCCAAGGACTTGGGTACGAGCAGTACTTC. Encoded protein: CASSQGLGYEQYF.

This chain uses TRBV21-1 with TRBJ1-2; the table's D call, TRBD1, was not checked against the DNA. TRBV21-1 is recorded as a pseudogene. This CDR3 comprises 17 residues. CDR3 in DNA: TGTGCCAGCAGCAAGCCTACCCCGGGACAGTCAAACTATGGCTACACCTTC. As protein: CASSKPTPGQSNYGYTF.

This rearrangement joins TRBV4-1 to TRBJ1-1, with D possibly matching TRBD1 (5 bases). CDR3 length equals 13 residues. Germline values: CDR1 MGHRA, CDR2 YSYEKL. Trimming left V 5 bases short and J 12 bases short, with 19 bases between. The chain's CDR3 is CASSFAPQGSPFF. The CDR3 bases are TGCGCCAGCAGCTTTGCCCCCCAGGGAAGCCCTTTCTTT.

The rearrangement links TRBV14 to TRBJ1-1; 9 bases map to TRBD1. CDR3 length: 16 amino acids. The germline CDR1 and CDR2 sequences are SGHDN and FVKESK. J was trimmed by 5 bases and V by 4 bases; bases with no gene match: 11. CDR3 coding DNA: TGTGCCAGCAGCCCAATTAACAGGGGGCAGGAGACTGAAGCTTTCTTT. This encodes CASSPINRGQETEAFF.

V is TRBV5-1 and J is TRBJ2-5; 7 bases are a match to TRBD1. Trimming took 6 bases from V and 5 from J; bases not matched to a gene: 13. From germline, CDR1 is SGHRS and CDR2 YFSETQ. The CDR3 covers 15 residues. The CDR3 DNA reads as TGCGCCAGCATTACCGGGACCCAAGGGGGCGAGACCCAGTACTTC. This sequence encodes CASITGTQGGETQYF. Supplemented by reference TRBV5-1 and TRBJ2-5, the full variable domain reads KAGVTQTPRYLIKTRGQQVTLSCSPISGHRSVSWYQQTPGQGLQFLFEYFSETQRNKGNFPGRFSGRQFSNSRSEMNVSTLELGDSALYLCASITGTQGGETQYFGPGTRLLVL.

The J gene is TRBJ1-5, the V gene TRBV6-5; D is unresolved. The V end lost 2 bases, the J end lost 3 bases, and 8 bases lay between the germline ends. CDR3 length: 14 amino acids. The germline V gene encodes CDR1 MNHEY and CDR2 SVGAGI. CDR3 sequence (DNA): TGTGCCAGCAGTTACGGCAGCGACAATCAGCCCCAGCATTTT. Translated, it gives CASSYGSDNQPQHF.

V gene TRBV19 combines with J gene TRBJ2-2, with 8 bases lining up with TRBD2. This CDR3 is 16 amino acids long. V lost 6 bases and J lost 7; bases outside the gene matches: 13. CDR1 and CDR2 from the germline V gene are LNHDA and SQIVND (reference sequence). CDR3 DNA: TGTGCCAGTAGCTATGAACTAGCGGTAGGCGGCGGGGAGCTGTTTTTT. Translating gives CASSYELAVGGGELFF.

The V and J genes are TRBV6-1 and TRBJ2-2; 10 bases fit TRBD2. The CDR3 has 17 residues. CDR1 and CDR2 from the germline V gene are MNHNS and SASEGT. J gave up 4 bases and V 2 bases, and 7 bases lay outside the gene matches. The CDR3 DNA sequence: TGTGCCAGCAGTGAAAATATTCTAGCGGGAGTCACCGGGGAGCTGTTTTTT. Encoded protein: CASSENILAGVTGELFF.

This chain links TRBV5-8 with TRBJ1-4, with D tentatively TRBD1 (6 bases). The V end was cut by 4 bases, the J end by 4 bases, with 17 bases between. CDR1 and CDR2 from the germline V gene are SGHTS and YDEGEE. The CDR3 consists of 16 residues. CDR3 nucleotide sequence: TGTGCCAGCAGCCCCGAAGGACAGCCCATTAATGAAAAACTGTTTTTT. This sequence encodes CASSPEGQPINEKLFF. The complete variable domain, with remaining parts taken from reference TRBV5-8 and TRBJ1-4, reads EAGVTQSPTHLIKTRGQQATLRCSPISGHTSVYWYQQALGLGLQFLLWYDEGEERNRGNFPPRFSGRQFPNYSSELNVNALELEDSALYLCASSPEGQPINEKLFFGSGTQLSVL.

This clone was seen only a few times. The chain recombines TRBV12-5 with TRBJ2-7; 7 positions match TRBD2. Germline CDR1 LGHNT, CDR2 FRNRAP. V was pared by 3 bases and J by 4 bases, with 18 bases of the junction left unmatched. This CDR3 region has 18 residues. The CDR3 loop reads CASGLPPLYTGGGYEQYF. As DNA, the CDR3 is TGTGCTAGTGGTTTACCCCCCCTTTATACGGGAGGAGGGTACGAGCAGTACTTC.

The V gene is TRBV11-2, the J gene TRBJ2-5, with 12 positions matching TRBD1. This CDR3 comprises 18 residues. Per germline, CDR1 SGHAT and CDR2 FQNNGV. J gave up 7 bases and V 3 bases, and 15 bases lay outside the gene matches. The DNA of the CDR3 is TGTGCCAGCAGCTTGAATCATCGCCGGGACAGGGGGCGAGTGACCCAGTACTTC. Its translation is CASSLNHRRDRGRVTQYF.

Concerning this clone: Other DNA sequences in the sample encode the same CDR3. This chain connects TRBV5-1 to TRBJ2-2, with 8 bases fitting TRBD2. The CDR3 covers 16 residues. CDR1 is SGHRS and CDR2 is YFSETQ in the germline V gene. V was pared by 2 bases and J by 1 base, with 4 bases of the junction left unmatched. This CDR3 is CASSLAGVGNTGELFF. As DNA, the CDR3 is TGCGCCAGCAGCTTAGCGGGAGTGGGGAACACCGGGGAGCTGTTTTTT.

V is TRBV5-5 and J is TRBJ2-5; D is perhaps TRBD1 (6 bases). Per the germline V gene, CDR1 is SGHKS and CDR2 is YYEKEE (reference sequence). The CDR3 consists of 14 residues. V lost 4 bases and J lost 1, with 11 bases in between. The CDR3 DNA reads TGTGCCAGCAGCCCAGGACAGTTCCAAGAGACCCAGTACTTC. Translation gives CASSPGQFQETQYF.

The chain joins TRBV15 to TRBJ1-1; no clear D gene. The length of the CDR3 is 17 residues. V was clipped by 1 base and J by 0 bases, with 15 bases between them. The germline V gene has CDR1 LNHNV and CDR2 YYDKDF (reference sequence). CDR3 loop: CATSRVRGLRLNTEAFF. The CDR3 DNA follows: TGTGCCACCAGCAGAGTCCGAGGTTTAAGGTTGAACACTGAAGCTTTCTTT.

The V gene is TRBV19, the J gene TRBJ1-1, with a possible D match to TRBD1 (5 bases). The CDR3 extends over 14 amino acids. Germline CDR1 and CDR2: LNHDA and SQIVND (reference sequence). V was trimmed by 9 bases and J by 7 bases, leaving 21 bases between them. CDR3 protein: CASVVGGIGNEAFF. The CDR3 bases are TGTGCCAGCGTTGTGGGGGGAATAGGGAATGAAGCTTTCTTT.

This rearrangement joins TRBV7-8 to TRBJ1-2; a weak D match, TRBD1 (5 bases). Germline values: CDR1 SGHVS, CDR2 FQNEAQ. The CDR3 sequence is 15 residues long. The V end was cut by 1 base, the J end by 8 bases, with 17 bases between. The CDR3 DNA follows: TGTGCCAGCAGCTTAGAATCCGGCAGGGAGGGCGGCTACACCTTC. Residues: CASSLESGREGGYTF. Looking up the rest from reference TRBV7-8 and TRBJ1-2 gives the full variable domain: GAGVSQSPRYKVAKRGQDVALRCDPISGHVSLFWYQQALGQGPEFLTYFQNEAQLDKSGLPSDRFFAERPEGSVSTLKIQRTQQEDSAVYLCASSLESGREGGYTFGSGTRLTVV.

This clone has a handful of counts. CDR3 coding DNA: TGCGCCAGCAGCCAAGATGCTCTAGCGGGAGTCTACGAGCAGTACTTC. It translates to CASSQDALAGVYEQYF. J is TRBJ2-7 and V is TRBV4-1, with 10 bases aligning to TRBD2. Per germline, CDR1 MGHRA and CDR2 YSYEKL. V gave up 0 bases and J gave up 3 bases; unmatched junction bases: 5. The CDR3 consists of 16 residues.

As concerns this clone: At the DNA level, this CDR3 is encoded by other sequences in the same sample as well. The J gene is TRBJ2-1, the V gene TRBV5-6; perhaps TRBD1 as D (5 bases). CDR3 length equals 15 residues. Germline V lookup: CDR1 SGHDT, CDR2 YYEEEE. V lost 0 bases, J lost 2 bases, and 9 bases lay in between. CDR3 DNA sequence: TGTGCCAGCAGCTTGGCAGACAGTCCCTACAATGAGCAGTTCTTC. The encoded protein is CASSLADSPYNEQFF.

This clone appeared once. This chain uses TRBV4-3 with TRBJ2-7; D uncertain. CDR1 is LGHNA, CDR2 YSLEER, per germline. CDR3 length: 15 amino acids. V gave up 0 bases and J gave up 0 bases, with 9 bases separating them. CDR3 in DNA: TGCGCCAGCAGCCAAGATAGTCTGAGCTCCTACGAGCAGTACTTC. Its translation is CASSQDSLSSYEQYF.

This clone appeared once. The chain employs TRBV29-1 and TRBJ2-3; a possible D gene is TRBD2 (6 bases). Germline V lookup: CDR1 SQVTM, CDR2 ANQGSEA. The V gene lost 8 bases and the J gene lost 1 base, with 16 bases spanning the gap. This CDR3 contains 14 residues. The CDR3 DNA reads TGCAGCCCCGTGCTAGCGACCCGCACAGATACGCAGTATTTT. Translating gives CSPVLATRTDTQYF.

This chain links TRBV5-1 with TRBJ1-2; D possibly corresponds to TRBD1 (6 bases). The germline gives CDR1 SGHRS, CDR2 YFSETQ. Trimming pared 3 bases from V and 1 base from J, leaving 13 bases between. This CDR3 region has 15 residues. This chain's CDR3 is CASSSGGQINYGYTF. CDR3 sequence (DNA): TGCGCCAGCAGCTCCGGGGGGCAGATTAACTATGGCTACACCTTC.